These 12 T cell receptor beta chains were all obtained from the same sample, sequenced in a study of early T cells in non-severe SARS-CoV-2 infection. TCRdb itself ran the 5' RACE reads through MiXCR, one entry per CDR3 protein. The table lists about 100,000 distinct CDR3 sequences, about 13% of them singletons. Sequenced material: whole blood. The source of these receptors is an adult who was a healthcare worker with PCR-confirmed SARS-CoV-2 infection or an uninfected control (not recorded which).

This clonotype was counted ten times or more. CDR3 nucleotides: TGCAGTGCTAGAGATCGCGCAGCTCCTTCACCCCTCCACTTT. Residues: CSARDRAAPSPLHF. This chain joins TRBV20-1 and TRBJ1-6; D unresolved. CDR3 length equals 14 residues. The V end was cut by 0 bases, the J end by 9 bases, with 12 bases between. CDR1 is DFQATT and CDR2 is SNEGSKA in the germline V gene (reference sequence).

This clonotype was detected once. The CDR3 DNA reads as TGTGCCAGCTGCGGGACAGTCCTGACCAAAAACATTCAGTACTTC. Amino acids: CASCGTVLTKNIQYF. The chain joins TRBV28 to TRBJ2-4; possibly TRBD1 for D (7 bases). The ends were cut back, 8 bases at V and 2 bases at J, with 16 bases in the middle. CDR3 size: 15 residues. The germline CDR1 and CDR2 sequences are MDHEN and SYDVKM.

This clonotype came up a few times. The genes are TRBV28 and TRBJ1-1; tentatively, D is TRBD1 (6 bases). Trimming removed 7 bases at V and 3 bases at J, with 15 bases between. The CDR3 is 14 amino acids. Germline loops: CDR1 MDHEN, CDR2 SYDVKM. For the CDR3, the DNA is TGTGCCAGCATCGGGGGGCGCGTGGACACTGAAGCTTTCTTT. As protein: CASIGGRVDTEAFF.

J is TRBJ2-1 and V is TRBV6-1; TRBD2 aligns across 7 bases. CDR1 and CDR2 (germline): MNHNS, SASEGT. This CDR3 spans 11 amino acids. With V trimmed by 6 bases and J by 10 bases, 3 bases remained unmatched. Here the CDR3 DNA reads TGTGCCAGCAGGGGGGGGAGGGAGCAGTTCTTC. Its translation: CASRGGREQFF.

The chain is built from TRBV24-1 and TRBJ1-5, with D tentatively TRBD1 (5 bases). The CDR3 covers 16 residues. The germline gives CDR1 KGHDR, CDR2 SFDVKD. Trimming removed 4 bases at V and 2 bases at J, with 14 bases between. CDR3 sequence reads: CATSDRIQDRNQPQHF. The CDR3 nucleotides read TGTGCCACCAGTGACCGAATACAGGACCGCAATCAGCCCCAGCATTTT.

This clonotype appeared a few times. The chain employs TRBV20-1 and TRBJ2-3; tentative D call: TRBD2 (6 bases). Germline V gene lookup returns CDR1 DFQATT and CDR2 SNEGSKA (reference sequence). This CDR3 is 12 amino acids long. With 6 bases removed from V and 8 bases from J, the gap between germline ends came to 15 bases. The CDR3 spells CSARIEAGTQYF. CDR3 bases: TGCAGTGCCCGAATCGAAGCGGGTACGCAGTATTTT.

This clonotype was detected only a few times. The chain has TRBV28 and TRBJ2-5; no clear D. Trimming removed 2 bases from V and 9 bases from J, with 16 bases in between. Germline assignment: CDR1 MDHEN and CDR2 SYDVKM. This CDR3 is 14 amino acids long. CDR3 in amino acids: CASSLQSASWAQYF. In DNA, the CDR3 is TGTGCCAGCAGTTTACAGTCAGCCTCCTGGGCCCAGTACTTC.

The CDR3 sequence: CASSLGQGVDQPQHF. The CDR3 bases are TGTGCCAGCAGCCTAGGACAGGGGGTTGATCAGCCCCAGCATTTT. The V call is TRBV5-5, the J call TRBJ1-5; 10 positions match TRBD1. V was pared by 4 bases and J by 5 bases, with 6 bases of the junction left unmatched. This CDR3 region has 15 residues. CDR1 SGHKS and CDR2 YYEKEE come from the germline V gene (reference sequence).

This clonotype was seen at least ten times. The gene calls are TRBV6-2 or TRBV6-3 and TRBJ1-1, with D uncertain. The V gene lost 0 bases and the J gene lost 4 bases, with 0 bases spanning the gap. The length of the CDR3 is 11 residues. Germline CDR1 is MNHEY and CDR2 is SVGEGT. The CDR3 is CASSYSTEAFF. DNA for the CDR3: TGTGCCAGCAGTTACTCCACTGAAGCTTTCTTT.

This clonotype has only a few counts. The V and J genes are TRBV7-9 and TRBJ1-1; D unresolved. V lost 4 bases and J 1 base, leaving 10 bases between the germline ends. Per germline, CDR1 SEHNR and CDR2 FQNEAQ (reference sequence). This CDR3 contains 14 residues. CDR3 DNA sequence: TGTGCCAGCAGCTCAATAGGCCCGAACACTGAAGCTTTCTTT. Residues: CASSSIGPNTEAFF.

This clonotype was observed a handful of times. The CDR3 loop is CASSPAPGGGGANVLTF. The CDR3 DNA reads as TGTGCCAGCAGCCCGGCCCCCGGGGGAGGTGGGGCCAACGTCCTGACTTTC. This chain links TRBV7-2 with TRBJ2-6; possibly TRBD2 for D (6 bases). V lost 5 bases to trimming and J lost 3 bases, with 17 bases between them. There are 17 residues in the CDR3. The germline gives CDR1 SGHTA, CDR2 FQGNSA.

This clonotype was seen more than once but under ten times. The chain has TRBV5-1 and TRBJ2-1; D unresolved. V was cut by 0 bases and J by 1 base, with 14 bases left in between. The CDR3 is made up of 17 amino acids. Germline V CDR1 and CDR2: SGHRS, YFSETQ. CDR3: CASSLVHSTLSYNEQFF. For the CDR3, the DNA is TGCGCCAGCAGCTTGGTCCACAGTACTCTTTCCTACAATGAGCAGTTCTTC.